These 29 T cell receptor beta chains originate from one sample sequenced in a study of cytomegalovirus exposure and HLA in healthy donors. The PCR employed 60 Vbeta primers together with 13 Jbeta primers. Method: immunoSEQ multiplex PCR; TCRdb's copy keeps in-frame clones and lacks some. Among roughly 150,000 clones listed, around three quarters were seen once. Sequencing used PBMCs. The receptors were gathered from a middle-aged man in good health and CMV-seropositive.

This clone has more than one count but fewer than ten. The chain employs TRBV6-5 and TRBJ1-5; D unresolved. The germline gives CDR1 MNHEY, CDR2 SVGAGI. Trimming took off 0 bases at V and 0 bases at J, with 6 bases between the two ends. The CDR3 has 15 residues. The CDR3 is CASSYSRYSNQPQHF. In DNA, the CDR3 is TGTGCCAGCAGTTACTCGAGGTATAGCAATCAGCCCCAGCATTTT.

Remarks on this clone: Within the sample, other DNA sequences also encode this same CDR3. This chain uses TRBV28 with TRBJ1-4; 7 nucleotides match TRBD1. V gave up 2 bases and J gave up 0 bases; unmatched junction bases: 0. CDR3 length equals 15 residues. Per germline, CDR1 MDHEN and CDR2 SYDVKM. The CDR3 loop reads CASSLQGATNEKLFF. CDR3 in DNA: TGTGCCAGCAGTTTACAGGGGGCAACTAATGAAAAACTGTTTTTT.

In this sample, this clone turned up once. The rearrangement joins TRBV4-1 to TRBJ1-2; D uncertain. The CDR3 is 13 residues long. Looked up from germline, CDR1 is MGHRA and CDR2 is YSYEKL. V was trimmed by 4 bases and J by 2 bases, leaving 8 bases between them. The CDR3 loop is CASSRDLNYGYTF. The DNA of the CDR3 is TGCGCCAGCAGCCGAGACTTAAACTATGGCTACACCTTC.

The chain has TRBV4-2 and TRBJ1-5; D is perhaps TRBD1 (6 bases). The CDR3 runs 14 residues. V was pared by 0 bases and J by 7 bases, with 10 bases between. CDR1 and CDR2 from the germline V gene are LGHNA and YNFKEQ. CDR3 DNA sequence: TGTGCCAGCAGCCAAGATTACAGGGAACAGCCCCAGCATTTT. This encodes CASSQDYREQPQHF.

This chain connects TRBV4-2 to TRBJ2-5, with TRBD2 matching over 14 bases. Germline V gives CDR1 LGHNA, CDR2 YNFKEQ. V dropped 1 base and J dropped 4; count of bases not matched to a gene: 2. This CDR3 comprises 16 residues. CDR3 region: CASSQGLAGGGETQYF. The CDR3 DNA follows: TGTGCCAGCAGCCAAGGACTAGCGGGGGGGGGAGAGACCCAGTACTTC.

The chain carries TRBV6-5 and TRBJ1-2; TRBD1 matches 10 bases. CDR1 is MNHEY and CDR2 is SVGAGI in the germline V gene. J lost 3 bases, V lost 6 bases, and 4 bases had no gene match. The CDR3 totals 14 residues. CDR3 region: CASSGGQGDYGYTF. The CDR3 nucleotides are TGTGCCAGCAGCGGAGGACAGGGGGACTATGGCTACACCTTC.

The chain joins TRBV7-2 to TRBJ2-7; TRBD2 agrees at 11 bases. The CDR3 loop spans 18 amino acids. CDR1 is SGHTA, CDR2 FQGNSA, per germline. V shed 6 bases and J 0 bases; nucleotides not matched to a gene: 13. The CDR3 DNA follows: TGTGCCAGCAGGCTCTCTTTTCCGGGACTAGCGGCCTCCTACGAGCAGTACTTC. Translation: CASRLSFPGLAASYEQYF.

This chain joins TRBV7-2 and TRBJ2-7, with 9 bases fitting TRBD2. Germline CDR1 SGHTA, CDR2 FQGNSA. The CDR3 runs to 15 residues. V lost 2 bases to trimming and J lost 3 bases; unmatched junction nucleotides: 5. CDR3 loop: CASSLMAGGGYEQYF. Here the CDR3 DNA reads TGTGCCAGCAGCTTAATGGCGGGGGGGGGCTACGAGCAGTACTTC.

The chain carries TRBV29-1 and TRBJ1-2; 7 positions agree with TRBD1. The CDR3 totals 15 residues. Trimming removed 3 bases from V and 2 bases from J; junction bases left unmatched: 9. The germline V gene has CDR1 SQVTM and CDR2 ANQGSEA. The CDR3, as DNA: TGCAGCGTTGATAAAACCGGGACAGAGAACTATGGCTACACCTTC. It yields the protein CSVDKTGTENYGYTF.

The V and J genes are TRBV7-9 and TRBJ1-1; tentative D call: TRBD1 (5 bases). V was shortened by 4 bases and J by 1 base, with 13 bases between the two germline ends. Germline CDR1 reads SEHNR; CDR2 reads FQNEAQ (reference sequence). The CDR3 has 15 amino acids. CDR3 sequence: CASSSPAGGNTEAFF. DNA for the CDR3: TGTGCCAGCAGCTCCCCCGCCGGGGGGAACACTGAAGCTTTCTTT. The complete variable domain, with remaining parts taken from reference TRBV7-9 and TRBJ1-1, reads DTGVSQNPRHKITKRGQNVTFRCDPISEHNRLYWYRQTLGQGPEFLTYFQNEAQLEKSRLLSDRFSAERPKGSFSTLEIQRTEQGDSAMYLCASSSPAGGNTEAFFGQGTRLTVV.

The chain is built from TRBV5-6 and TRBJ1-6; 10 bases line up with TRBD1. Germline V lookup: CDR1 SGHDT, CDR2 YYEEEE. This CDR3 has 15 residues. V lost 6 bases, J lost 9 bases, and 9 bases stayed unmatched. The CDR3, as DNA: TGTGCCAGCACCATCGGGGGGACAGGGGCTTCACCCCTCCACTTT. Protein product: CASTIGGTGASPLHF.

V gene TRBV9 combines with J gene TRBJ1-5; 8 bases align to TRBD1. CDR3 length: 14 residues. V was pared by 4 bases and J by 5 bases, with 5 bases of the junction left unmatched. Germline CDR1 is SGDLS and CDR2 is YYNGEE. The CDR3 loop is CASSLDRAYQPQHF. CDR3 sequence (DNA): TGTGCCAGCAGCCTGGACAGGGCGTATCAGCCCCAGCATTTT.

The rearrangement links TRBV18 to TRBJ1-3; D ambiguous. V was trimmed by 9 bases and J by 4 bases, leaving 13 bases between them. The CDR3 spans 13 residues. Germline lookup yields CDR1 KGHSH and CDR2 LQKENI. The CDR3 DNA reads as TGTGCCAGTTTACCCGGACTCGGAAACACCATATATTTT. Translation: CASLPGLGNTIYF.

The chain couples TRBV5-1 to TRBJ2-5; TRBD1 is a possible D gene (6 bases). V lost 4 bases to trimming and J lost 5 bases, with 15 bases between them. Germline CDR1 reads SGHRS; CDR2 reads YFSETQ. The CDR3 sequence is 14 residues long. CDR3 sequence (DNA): TGCGCCAGCAGCACGGACAGCTTTTGGGAGACCCAGTACTTC. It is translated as CASSTDSFWETQYF. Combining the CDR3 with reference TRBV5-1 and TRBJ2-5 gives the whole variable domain KAGVTQTPRYLIKTRGQQVTLSCSPISGHRSVSWYQQTPGQGLQFLFEYFSETQRNKGNFPGRFSGRQFSNSRSEMNVSTLELGDSALYLCASSTDSFWETQYFGPGTRLLVL.

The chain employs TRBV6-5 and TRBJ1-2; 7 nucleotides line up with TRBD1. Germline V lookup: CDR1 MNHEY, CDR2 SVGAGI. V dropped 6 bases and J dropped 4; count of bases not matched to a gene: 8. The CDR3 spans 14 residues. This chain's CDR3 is CASRLTGRGYGYTF. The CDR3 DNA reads TGTGCCAGCAGACTGACAGGGAGAGGCTATGGCTACACCTTC.

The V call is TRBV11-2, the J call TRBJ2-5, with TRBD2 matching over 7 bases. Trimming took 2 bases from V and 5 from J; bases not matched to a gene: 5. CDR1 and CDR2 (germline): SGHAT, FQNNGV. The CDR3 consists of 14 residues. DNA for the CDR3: TGTGCCAGCAGCTTAACGCGGGGGAACGAGACCCAGTACTTC. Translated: CASSLTRGNETQYF. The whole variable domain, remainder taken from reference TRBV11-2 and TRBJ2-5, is EAGVAQSPRYKIIEKRQSVAFWCNPISGHATLYWYQQILGQGPKLLIQFQNNGVVDDSQLPKDRFSAERLKGVDSTLKIQPAKLEDSAVYLCASSLTRGNETQYFGPGTRLLVL.

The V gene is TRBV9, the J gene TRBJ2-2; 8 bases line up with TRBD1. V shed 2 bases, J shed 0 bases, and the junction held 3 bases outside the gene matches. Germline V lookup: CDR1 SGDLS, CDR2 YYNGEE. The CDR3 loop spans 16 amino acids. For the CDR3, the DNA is TGTGCCAGCAGCGTGGGACAGGCCACGAACACCGGGGAGCTGTTTTTT. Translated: CASSVGQATNTGELFF. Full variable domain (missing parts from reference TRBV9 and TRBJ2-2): DSGVTQTPKHLITATGQRVTLRCSPRSGDLSVYWYQQSLDQGLQFLIQYYNGEERAKGNILERFSAQQFPDLHSELNLSSLELGDSALYFCASSVGQATNTGELFFGEGSRLTVL.

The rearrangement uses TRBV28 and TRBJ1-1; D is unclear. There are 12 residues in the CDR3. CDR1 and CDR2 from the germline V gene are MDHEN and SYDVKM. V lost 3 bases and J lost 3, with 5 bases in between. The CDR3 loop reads CASSFTYTEAFF. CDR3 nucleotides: TGTGCCAGCAGTTTTACTTACACTGAAGCTTTCTTT.

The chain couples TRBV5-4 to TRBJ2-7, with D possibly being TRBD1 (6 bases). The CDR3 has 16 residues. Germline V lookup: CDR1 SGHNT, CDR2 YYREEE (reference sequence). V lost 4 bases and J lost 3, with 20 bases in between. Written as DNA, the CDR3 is TGTGCCAGCAGCCGACCCGGGACACTAACTATCTACGAGCAGTACTTC. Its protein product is CASSRPGTLTIYEQYF. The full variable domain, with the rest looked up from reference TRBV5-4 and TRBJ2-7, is ETGVTQSPTHLIKTRGQQVTLRCSSQSGHNTVSWYQQALGQGPQFIFQYYREEENGRGNFPPRFSGLQFPNYSSELNVNALELDDSALYLCASSRPGTLTIYEQYFGPGTRLTVT.

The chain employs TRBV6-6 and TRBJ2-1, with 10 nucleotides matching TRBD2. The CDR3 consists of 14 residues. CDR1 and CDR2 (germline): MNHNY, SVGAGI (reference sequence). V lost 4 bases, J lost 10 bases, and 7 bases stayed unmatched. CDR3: CASSSSGGAREQFF. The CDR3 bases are TGTGCCAGCAGTTCAAGCGGGGGGGCCCGCGAGCAGTTCTTC.

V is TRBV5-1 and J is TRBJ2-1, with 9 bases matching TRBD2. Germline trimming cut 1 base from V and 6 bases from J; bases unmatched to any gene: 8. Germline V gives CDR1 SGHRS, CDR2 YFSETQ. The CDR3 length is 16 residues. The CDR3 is CASSLLAGGPGNEQFF. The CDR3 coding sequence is TGCGCCAGCAGCTTGTTGGCGGGGGGGCCGGGCAATGAGCAGTTCTTC. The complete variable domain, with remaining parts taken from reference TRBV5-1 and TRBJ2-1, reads KAGVTQTPRYLIKTRGQQVTLSCSPISGHRSVSWYQQTPGQGLQFLFEYFSETQRNKGNFPGRFSGRQFSNSRSEMNVSTLELGDSALYLCASSLLAGGPGNEQFFGPGTRLTVL.

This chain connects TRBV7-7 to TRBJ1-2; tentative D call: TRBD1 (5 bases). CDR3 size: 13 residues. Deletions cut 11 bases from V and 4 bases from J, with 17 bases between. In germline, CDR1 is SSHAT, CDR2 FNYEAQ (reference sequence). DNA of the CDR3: TGTGCCGGTGGGGCGGCACCAAGCTATGGCTACACCTTC. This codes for CAGGAAPSYGYTF.

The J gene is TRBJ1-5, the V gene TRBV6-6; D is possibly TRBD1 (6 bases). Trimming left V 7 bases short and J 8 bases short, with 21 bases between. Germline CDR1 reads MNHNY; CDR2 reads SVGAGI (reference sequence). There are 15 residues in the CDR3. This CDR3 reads CASTPYRAISEPQHF. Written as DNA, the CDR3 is TGTGCCAGCACCCCCTACAGGGCCATTTCTGAGCCCCAGCATTTT.

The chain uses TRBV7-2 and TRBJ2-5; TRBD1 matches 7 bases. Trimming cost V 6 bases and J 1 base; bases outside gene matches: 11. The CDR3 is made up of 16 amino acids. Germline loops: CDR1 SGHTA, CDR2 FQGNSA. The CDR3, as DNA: TGTGCCAGCAGGCCAACAGGGGTCCCCCTCCAAGAGACCCAGTACTTC. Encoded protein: CASRPTGVPLQETQYF.

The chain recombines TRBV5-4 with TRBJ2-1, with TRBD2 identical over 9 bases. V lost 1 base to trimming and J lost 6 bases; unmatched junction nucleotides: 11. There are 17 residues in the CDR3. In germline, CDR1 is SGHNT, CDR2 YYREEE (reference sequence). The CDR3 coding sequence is TGTGCCAGCAGCTTGAGTAGCGGGGGAGAGATAGGCAATGAGCAGTTCTTC. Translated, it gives CASSLSSGGEIGNEQFF.

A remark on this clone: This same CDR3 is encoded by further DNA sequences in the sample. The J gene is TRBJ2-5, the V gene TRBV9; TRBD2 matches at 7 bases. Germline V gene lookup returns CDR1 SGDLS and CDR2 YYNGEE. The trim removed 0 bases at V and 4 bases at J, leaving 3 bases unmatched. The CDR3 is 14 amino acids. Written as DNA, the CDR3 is TGTGCCAGCAGCGTAGTTGGGGGGGGAGAGACCCAGTACTTC. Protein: CASSVVGGGETQYF.

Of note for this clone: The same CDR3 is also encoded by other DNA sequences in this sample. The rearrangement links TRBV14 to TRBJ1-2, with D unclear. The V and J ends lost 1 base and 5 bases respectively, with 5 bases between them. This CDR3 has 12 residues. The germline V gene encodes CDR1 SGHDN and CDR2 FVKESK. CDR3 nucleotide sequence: TGTGCCAGCAGCCAAGCGGGATATGGCTACACCTTC. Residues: CASSQAGYGYTF.

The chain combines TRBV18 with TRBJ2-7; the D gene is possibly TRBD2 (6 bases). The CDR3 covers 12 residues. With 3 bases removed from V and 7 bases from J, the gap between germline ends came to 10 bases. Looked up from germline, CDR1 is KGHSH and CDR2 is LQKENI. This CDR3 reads CASSPGGREQYF. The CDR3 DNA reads TGTGCCAGCTCACCGGGGGGTAGAGAGCAGTACTTC.

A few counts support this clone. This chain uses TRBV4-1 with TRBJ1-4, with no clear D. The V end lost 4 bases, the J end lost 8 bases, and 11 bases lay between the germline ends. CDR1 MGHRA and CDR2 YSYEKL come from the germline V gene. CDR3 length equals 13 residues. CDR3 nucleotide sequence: TGCGCCAGCAGCCTTTCGACTTGGGAAAAACTGTTTTTT. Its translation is CASSLSTWEKLFF.